This T cell receptor (beta chain) appears in the sequencing data of a study of Tregs in tolerant kidney transplant recipients. In the case of this clone: No antigen is known for it. The sequenced fragment ends 3 residues before the CDR3 boundary, so the rest is inferred from the germline J gene.

Sequencing was performed with immunoSEQ multiplex PCR; in TCRdb, only in-frame clones are kept and a portion is missing. This table lists 30,000 or so clones. General study findings and limits: Validation in larger populations is needed because few patients were studied.

CDR3 length: 15 amino acids. V was cut by 3 bases and J by 0 bases, with 10 bases left in between. The germline V gene encodes CDR1 SGHAT and CDR2 FQNNGV. This specimen consisted of CD8+ T cells from blood, obtained before the transplant. This clonotype was sampled from a human donor who received a combined kidney and bone marrow transplant. This chain connects TRBV11-2 to TRBJ2-3; a possible D gene is TRBD1 (5 bases). CDR3 amino acids: CASSFSGSSTDTQYF. The sequenced CDR3 bases are TGTGCCAGCAGCTTTTCAGGGTCTAGCACAGATACG.